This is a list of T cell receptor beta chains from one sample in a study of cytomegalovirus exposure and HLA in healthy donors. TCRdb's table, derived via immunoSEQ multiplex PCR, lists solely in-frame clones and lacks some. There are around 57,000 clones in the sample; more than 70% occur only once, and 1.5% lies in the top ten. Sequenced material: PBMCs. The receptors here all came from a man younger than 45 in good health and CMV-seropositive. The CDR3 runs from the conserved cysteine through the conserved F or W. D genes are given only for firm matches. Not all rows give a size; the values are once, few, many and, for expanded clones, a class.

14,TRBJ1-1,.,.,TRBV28,TGTGCCAGCAGTTTATTGGGGGGGAACACTGAAGCTTTCTTT,CASSLLGGNTEAFF
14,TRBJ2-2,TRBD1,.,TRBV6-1,TGTGCCAGCAGCGCCGGGACAGGGACCGGGGAGCTGTTTTTT,CASSAGTGTGELFF
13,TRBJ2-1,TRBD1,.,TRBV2,TGTGCCAGCAGGGGGGACAGTTACAATGAGCAGTTCTTC,CASRGDSYNEQFF
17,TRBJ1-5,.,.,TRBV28,TGTGCCAGCAGTTTTGAGGTGACAGTTTTTAGCAATCAGCCCCAGCATTTT,CASSFEVTVFSNQPQHF
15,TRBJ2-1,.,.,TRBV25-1,TGTGCCAGCAGCCACCAAGGAGACCACAACAATGAGCAGTTCTTC,CASSHQGDHNNEQFF
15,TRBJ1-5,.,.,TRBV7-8,TGTGCCAGCAGCTTAGTGCAGGGAGGGGCTCAGCCCCAGCATTTT,CASSLVQGGAQPQHF
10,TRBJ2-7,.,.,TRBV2,TGTGCCAGCATAATTTCCGAGCAGTACTTC,CASIISEQYF
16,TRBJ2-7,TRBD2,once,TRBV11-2,TGTGCCAGCAGCTTACGGACTAGCGGGAGGCATTACGAGCAGTACTTC,CASSLRTSGRHYEQYF
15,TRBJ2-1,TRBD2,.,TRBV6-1,TGTGCCAGCAGTGAAGCGGGACTAGCGATCGATGAGCAGTTCTTC,CASSEAGLAIDEQFF
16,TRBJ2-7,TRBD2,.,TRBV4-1,TGCGCCAGCAGCCAATCTCCGGGAGGGCCGATCTACGAGCAGTACTTC,CASSQSPGGPIYEQYF
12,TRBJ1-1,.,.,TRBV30,TGTGCCTGGAGTAGCAGCGTTTCTGAAGCTTTCTTT,CAWSSSVSEAFF
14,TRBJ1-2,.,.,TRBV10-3,TGTGCCATCAGTGAGTCTAACATAAACTATGGCTACACCTTC,CAISESNINYGYTF
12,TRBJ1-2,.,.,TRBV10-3,TGTGCCATCAGTGCCCGGGAGTATGGCTACACCTTC,CAISAREYGYTF
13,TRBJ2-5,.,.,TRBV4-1,TGCGCCAGCAGCCGCGGGACAGAAGAGACCCAGTACTTC,CASSRGTEETQYF
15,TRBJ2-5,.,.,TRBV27,TGTGCCAGCAGTTTCAGGGGATGCCCCCAAGAGACCCAGTACTTC,CASSFRGCPQETQYF
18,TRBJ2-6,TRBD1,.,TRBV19,TGTGCCAGTAGTCCTCGGGACAGGTTAACGTCGGGGGCCAACGTCCTGACTTTC,CASSPRDRLTSGANVLTF
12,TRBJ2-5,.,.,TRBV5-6,TGTGCCAGCAGCTCCTATGGAGAGACCCAGTACTTC,CASSSYGETQYF
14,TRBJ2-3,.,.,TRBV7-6,TGTGCCAGCAGCCCACCCGCGGGGACAGATACGCAGTATTTT,CASSPPAGTDTQYF
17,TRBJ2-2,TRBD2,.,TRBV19,TGTGCCAGTAGTATGATGGGTGCGGGAGGGACCACCGGGGAGCTGTTTTTT,CASSMMGAGGTTGELFF
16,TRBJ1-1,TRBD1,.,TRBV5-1,TGCGCCAGCAGTAATCGACAGGGTGGCACAATCACTGAAGCTTTCTTT,CASSNRQGGTITEAFF
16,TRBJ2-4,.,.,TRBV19,TGTGCCAGTAGCAGGCCAGGCCGGGAGGCCAAAAACATTCAGTACTTC,CASSRPGREAKNIQYF
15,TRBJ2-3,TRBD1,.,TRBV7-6,TGTGCCAGCAGCCCTCGGACAGGGGATACAGATACGCAGTATTTT,CASSPRTGDTDTQYF
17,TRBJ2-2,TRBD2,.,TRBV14,TGTGCCAGCTCTACCTTTGCGGGAGGGCCACGAACCGGGGAGCTGTTTTTT,CASSTFAGGPRTGELFF
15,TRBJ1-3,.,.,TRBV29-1,TGCAGCGTTGCGGAACAGGGCTTCTCTGGAAACACCATATATTTT,CSVAEQGFSGNTIYF
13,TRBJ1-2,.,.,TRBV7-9,TGTGCCAGCAGTTCCTTTCTTAACTATGGCTACACCTTC,CASSSFLNYGYTF
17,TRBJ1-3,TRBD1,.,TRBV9,TGTGCCAGCAGCGTAGAGGCGGCGACAGGGAATGGAAACACCATATATTTT,CASSVEAATGNGNTIYF
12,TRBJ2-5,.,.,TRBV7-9,TGTGCCAGCGGGGCCGCCGGGGAGACCCAGTACTTC,CASGAAGETQYF
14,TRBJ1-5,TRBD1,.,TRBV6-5,TGTGCCAGCAGCCGACAGGGTGACAATCAGCCCCAGCATTTT,CASSRQGDNQPQHF
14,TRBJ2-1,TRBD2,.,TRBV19,TGTGCCAGCAGGACTAGCGGCCGTAAGTTCGAGCAGTTCTTC,CASRTSGRKFEQFF
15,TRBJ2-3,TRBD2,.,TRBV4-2,TGTGCCAGCAGCCAAGGTACTAGCGATACAGATACGCAGTATTTT,CASSQGTSDTDTQYF
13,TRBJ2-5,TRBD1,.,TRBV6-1,TGTGCCAGCAATCGGGACAGGGCTTATGAGCAGTACTTC,CASNRDRAYEQYF
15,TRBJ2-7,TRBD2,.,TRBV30,TGTGCCTGGAGTGTAGAGGCGGGAGGGCCGAGAGAGCAGTACTTC,CAWSVEAGGPREQYF
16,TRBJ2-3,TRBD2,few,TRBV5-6,TGTGCCAGCAGCTTGTTCCTGCGGGAGGGCACAGATACGCAGTATTTT,CASSLFLREGTDTQYF
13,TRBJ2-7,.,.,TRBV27,TGTGCCAGCAGTATGCAGTCCGTCTACGAGCAGTACTTC,CASSMQSVYEQYF
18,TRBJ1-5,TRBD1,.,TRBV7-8,TGTGCCAGCAGCCCCCGGGAGGACAGGGAAACCCGAAATCAGCCCCAGCATTTT,CASSPREDRETRNQPQHF
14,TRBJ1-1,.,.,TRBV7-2,TGTGCCAGCAGCAAACTTCCAACGAACACTGAAGCTTTCTTT,CASSKLPTNTEAFF
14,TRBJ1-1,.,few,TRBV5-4,TGTGCCAGCAGCTTGGCCACAGGGAGGGCTGAAGCTTTCTTT,CASSLATGRAEAFF
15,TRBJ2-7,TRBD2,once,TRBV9,TGTGCCAGTAGCGTAGGAGCGGGAGGATCCTACGAGCAGTACTTC,CASSVGAGGSYEQYF
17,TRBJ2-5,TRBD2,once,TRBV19,TGTGCCAGTAGTATCCTTGGACTAGCAGGCTCTGGAGAGACCCAGTACTTC,CASSILGLAGSGETQYF
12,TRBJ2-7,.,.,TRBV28,TGTGCCAGCAGTTTAAGGGAGTACGAGCAGTACTTC,CASSLREYEQYF
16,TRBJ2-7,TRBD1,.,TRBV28,TGTGCCAGCAGTTCAACCGGGACAGGAAACTCCTACGAGCAGTACTTC,CASSSTGTGNSYEQYF
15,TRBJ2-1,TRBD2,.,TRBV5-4,TGTGCCAGCAGCTTGGCCCCAACGGGAGGCGATGAGCAGTTCTTC,CASSLAPTGGDEQFF
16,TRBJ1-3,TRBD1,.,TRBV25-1,TGTGCCAGCAGTGGTTTTGGGACAGCCTCTGGAAACACCATATATTTT,CASSGFGTASGNTIYF
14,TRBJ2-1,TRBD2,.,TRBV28,TGTGCCAGCAGGACGGGAGGGCCCTTCAATGAGCAGTTCTTC,CASRTGGPFNEQFF
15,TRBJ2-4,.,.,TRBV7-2,TGTGCCAGCAGCTTAACGCCTAGTGGAAGCAACATTCAGTACTTC,CASSLTPSGSNIQYF
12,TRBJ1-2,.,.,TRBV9,TGTGCCAGCAGCGTAGTGGCCCAAAACTACACCTTC,CASSVVAQNYTF
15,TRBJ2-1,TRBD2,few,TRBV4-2,TGTGCCAGCAGCCAAGAGGGGGGGACCTACAATGAGCAGTTCTTC,CASSQEGGTYNEQFF
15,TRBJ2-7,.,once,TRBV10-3,TGTGCCATCAGTGAGGGGCGAACTCGCTCCTACGAGCAGTACTTC,CAISEGRTRSYEQYF
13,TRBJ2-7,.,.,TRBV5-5,TGTGCCAGCTCCCCGGGACTCTCCTACGAGCAGTACTTC,CASSPGLSYEQYF
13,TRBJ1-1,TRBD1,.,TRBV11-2,TGTGCCAGCAGCTTAGGGGACAGGGTTGGGGCTTTCTTT,CASSLGDRVGAFF
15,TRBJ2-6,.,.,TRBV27,TGTGCCAGCAGTTTTGGGAGCTCTGGGGCCAACGTCCTGACTTTC,CASSFGSSGANVLTF
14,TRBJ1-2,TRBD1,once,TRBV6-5,TGTGCCAGCGGCCCGAGGGGACAGAGCTATGGCTACACCTTC,CASGPRGQSYGYTF
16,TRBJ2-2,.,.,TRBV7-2,TGTGCCAGCAGCTTAATACGGGGGAGAAACACCGGGGAGCTGTTTTTT,CASSLIRGRNTGELFF
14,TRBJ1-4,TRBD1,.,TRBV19,TGTGCCAGTAGTGGGACAGCAACTAATGAAAAACTGTTTTTT,CASSGTATNEKLFF
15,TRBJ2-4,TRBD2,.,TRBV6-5,TGTGCCAGCAGTTACTCGACTAGCCCAGGGAACATTCAGTACTTC,CASSYSTSPGNIQYF